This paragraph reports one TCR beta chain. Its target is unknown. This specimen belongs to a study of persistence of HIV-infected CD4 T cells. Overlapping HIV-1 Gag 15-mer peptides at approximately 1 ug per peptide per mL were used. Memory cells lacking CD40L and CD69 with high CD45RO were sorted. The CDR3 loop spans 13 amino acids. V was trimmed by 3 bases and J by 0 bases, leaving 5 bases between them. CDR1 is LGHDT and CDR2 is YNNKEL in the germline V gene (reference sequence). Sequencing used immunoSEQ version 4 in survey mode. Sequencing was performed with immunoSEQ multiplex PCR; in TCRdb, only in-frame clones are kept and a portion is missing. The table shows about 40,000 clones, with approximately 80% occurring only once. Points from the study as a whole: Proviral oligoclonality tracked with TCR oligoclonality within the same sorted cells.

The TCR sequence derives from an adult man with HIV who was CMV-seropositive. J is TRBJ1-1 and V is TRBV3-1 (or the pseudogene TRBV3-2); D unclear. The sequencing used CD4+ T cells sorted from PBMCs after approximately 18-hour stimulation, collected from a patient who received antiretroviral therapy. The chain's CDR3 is CASSHVVNTEAFF. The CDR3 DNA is TGTGCCAGCAGCCACGTTGTGAACACTGAAGCTTTCTTT.